The TCR beta chain described here comes from a study of T cell repertoires in aging, cancer and after chemotherapy. The CDR3 is made up of 16 amino acids. Germline CDR1 is MNHEY and CDR2 is SVGAGI. V gave up 2 bases and J gave up 4 bases; unmatched junction bases: 8. Peripheral blood genomic DNA, not sorted cells or RNA, was the template. A mixed TRB-A/B primer pool amplified rearranged TRB by multiplex touch-down PCR. TCRdb reanalysed the multiplex PCR reads using MiXCR and keeps one entry per CDR3 protein. The repertoire holds some 11,000 distinct CDR3 sequences, with 25% to 30% as singletons. By share, this clonotype counts as medium-sized.

This TCR came from a human donor in good health. The chain carries TRBV6-5 and TRBJ2-7; 10 positions match TRBD2. Sequenced: blood. The CDR3 loop reads CASSYTIAGGLYEQYF. Here the CDR3 DNA reads TGTGCCAGCAGTTACACAATAGCGGGAGGATTATACGAGCAGTACTTC.